This T cell receptor beta chain was sequenced in a study of STAT3 mutations in large granular lymphocyte leukemia. Generated by immunoSEQ multiplex PCR, the TCRdb table keeps only in-frame clones and is missing some. The sample has about 8,400 clones; 75% to 95% are singletons. CDR1 is LNHDA, CDR2 SQIVND, per germline (reference sequence). This CDR3 region has 14 residues. J gave up 6 bases and V 4 bases, and 7 bases lay outside the gene matches. Study findings and constraints: In several patients, dominant TCR clone burden exceeded STAT3 mutant burden. Some patients had persisting codominant clonotypes that could mask small clones. Every T-LGLL patient had at least one immunodominant TCRbeta clonotype.

Note on this clone: Its antigen is still unknown.

This chain uses TRBV19 with TRBJ2-7, with TRBD1 matching 9 bases. Sequencing was performed on peripheral blood mononuclear cells. The TCR comes from a man in his forties or fifties with T-cell large granular lymphocyte leukemia. Some clones in this sample may be carry-over from other donors' samples. The chain's CDR3 is CASSSKQGAVEQYF. The CDR3 DNA reads TGTGCCAGTAGTAGTAAACAGGGGGCTGTCGAGCAGTACTTC.